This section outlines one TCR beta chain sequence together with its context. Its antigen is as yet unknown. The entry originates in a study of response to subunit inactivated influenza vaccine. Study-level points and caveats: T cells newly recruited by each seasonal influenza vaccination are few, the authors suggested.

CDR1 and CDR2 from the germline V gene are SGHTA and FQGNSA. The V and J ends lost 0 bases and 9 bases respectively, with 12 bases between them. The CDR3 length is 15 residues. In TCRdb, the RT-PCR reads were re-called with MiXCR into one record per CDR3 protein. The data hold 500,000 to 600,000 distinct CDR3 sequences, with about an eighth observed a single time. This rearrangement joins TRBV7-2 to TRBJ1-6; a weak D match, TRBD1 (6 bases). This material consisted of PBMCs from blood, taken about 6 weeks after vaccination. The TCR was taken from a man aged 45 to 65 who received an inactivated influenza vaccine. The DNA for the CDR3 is TGTGCCAGCAGCTTAGCAGGGGGTGTTGGTTCACCCCTCCACTTT. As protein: CASSLAGGVGSPLHF. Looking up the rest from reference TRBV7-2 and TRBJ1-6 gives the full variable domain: GAGVSQSPSNKVTEKGKDVELRCDPISGHTALYWYRQSLGQGLEFLIYFQGNSAPDKSGLPSDRFSAERTGGSVSTLTIQRTQQEDSAVYLCASSLAGGVGSPLHFGNGTRLTVT.